This entry concerns a single T cell receptor beta chain. The sample holds a few counts of this clonotype. Its target antigen remains unknown. An end of the junction differs from the germline gene, which may be a read error. The data derive from a study of neurological immune-mediated disorders (dated by TCRdb to the late 2010s). Describing the broader study: Among the 34 multiple sclerosis patients, relapsing-remitting MS accounted for around 30 and secondary progressive MS accounted for 3. The cohort comprised roughly 65 subjects: 15 or so HAM/TSP patients, 35 or so multiple sclerosis patients and 20 or so healthy controls. Peripheral blood TCR-beta repertoires from HTLV-I-associated myelopathy (HAM/TSP) patients, multiple sclerosis patients and healthy controls were compared by UMI-based sequencing. Longitudinal samples, technical triplicates and paired sorted CD4+ and CD8+ T-cell subsets, alongside PBMC samples, were included among the approximately 110 TCR-beta libraries.

Broader findings and caveats from the paper: No clinical or MRI features were associated with the MS cluster, and the authors said that larger cohorts are needed. Phylogenetic analysis grouped repertoires from 18 of 34 MS patients into a cluster of related CDR3 sequences, suggesting a possible repertoire-level signature. No identical CDR3 amino acid sequences were found to be shared among expanded clones across subjects, suggesting that TCR-beta repertoires were private in all groups. TCR clonal expansion was highest in HAM/TSP patients and lowest in MS patients, with MS patients falling below even healthy controls.

cDNA was synthesized by template-switch 5'RACE using a primer carrying a 10-nucleotide random unique molecular identifier by which each TCR transcript was tagged. Every sequencing run yielded over 160 million TCR-beta sequences covering 15-18 subjects. The RNeasy kit was used to extract total RNA. Using the KAPA Real-time Library Amplification kit, TCR-beta VDJ regions were amplified with primers for the TCR constant region and the 5'RACE anchor. Sample indexes and Illumina adaptors were added in a first PCR, and a second PCR then increased library yield. After Ampure bead purification, the TCR product of roughly 650 bp was size-selected on a 2% E-gel SizeSelection system. Before pooling, libraries had their quality checked on a Bioanalyzer, their concentration measured with Qubit, and their quantity determined with the Kapa Library Quantification kit. An Illumina HiSeq 2500 sequenced the libraries paired-end 2 x 150 bp. To increase sequence diversity, 25-30% phiX was spiked into each library pool. For the original study's pipeline: Quality-filtered reads were processed with the UMI-based MiGEC pipeline, and over 85% of raw TCR sequences were removed by the MiGEC pipeline during error correction. VDJ genes were aligned to IMGT germline references, and each clonotype was defined by a unique CDR3 amino acid sequence together with V-J genes. Clonal expansion, Shannon diversity and CDR3 relatedness (CalcPairwiseDistances, ClusterSamples) were evaluated with VDJtools, and phylogenetic trees were built with CLCbio workbench. Using coefficient-of-variation modelling across technical triplicates, the study counted a clone as expanded if it had at least 8 unique UMIs. Starting from the raw public reads, TCRdb applied fastp trimming at Q25, assembled clones with MiXCR and retained in-frame beta chains. Rows are combined by CDR3 protein, so each entry shows the most common genes and DNA. In this record, the V and J calls reflect TCRdb's handling and not the investigators' own analysis. A total of about 62,000 distinct CDR3 sequences appear in this sample, 4% to 5.5% of them only once. The ten largest clones represent around 3.4% of the sample.

For the unsorted PBMC libraries, 2 million PBMCs were stored in RNAlater at -80 degrees C until RNA extraction and were used to generate the libraries. The multiple sclerosis patients were enrolled in a US clinical protocol that evaluated disease progression with magnetic resonance imaging. Peripheral blood was subjected to Ficoll-Hypaque density gradient centrifugation to isolate PBMCs, which were then cryopreserved in liquid nitrogen. From its cysteine to its phenylalanine, the CDR3 spans 14 amino acids. The retained sequence is limited to the CDR3, 42 bases, with the frame set at the first base. As encoded in the germline V gene, CDR1 is KGHSH while CDR2 is LQKENI.

The TCR sequence derives from a woman aged 45-60 years with multiple sclerosis. Sequenced material: PBMCs. The chain is assembled from TRBV18 and TRBJ2-4, with 10 bases matching TRBD2. The DNA sequence follows: TGTGCCAGCTCACCAAATTGGCTAGCGGGGGCCATCGACTTC. Translation gives CASSPNWLAGAIDF.